What follows are 17 T cell receptor beta chains derived from one specimen sequenced in a study of T-cell reconstitution after alpha-beta-depleted transplantation in children. For TCRbeta, the library was prepared with unique molecular identifiers. TCRdb reprocessed the PCR reads via MiXCR and lists one record per CDR3 protein. The sample consists of 600,000 to 800,000 distinct CDR3 sequences, about 12% of them appearing once. Sample: PBMCs, taken before TCRalphabeta/CD19-depleted stem cell transplant. These receptors all stem from a girl aged 2 to 10 with congenital amegakaryocytic thrombocytopenia, due to receive a stem cell transplant.

Ten or more counts support this clonotype. The V call is TRBV20-1, the J call TRBJ2-7; D unresolved. Trimming took off 3 bases at V and 6 bases at J, with 18 bases between the two ends. This CDR3 has 14 amino acids. Per germline, CDR1 DFQATT and CDR2 SNEGSKA (reference sequence). This chain's CDR3 is CSASFDGAGGEQYF. The DNA for the CDR3 is TGCAGTGCTAGTTTCGACGGAGCTGGCGGCGAGCAGTACTTC.

This clonotype was seen many times. V is TRBV25-1 and J is TRBJ1-1; D is possibly TRBD1 (6 bases). Germline CDR1 MGHDK, CDR2 SYGVNS. V was trimmed by 6 bases and J by 5 bases, leaving 13 bases between them. There are 13 residues in the CDR3. DNA for the CDR3: TGTGCCAGCAGACTCGGGGGCGCAACTGAAGCTTTCTTT. Its protein is CASRLGGATEAFF.

This clonotype appeared a few times. The chain couples TRBV12-3 or TRBV12-4 to TRBJ2-4, with D unclear. Trimming removed 5 bases from V and 1 base from J, with 15 bases in between. The CDR3 has 16 amino acids. DNA of the CDR3: TGTGCCAGCAGTCTCCCTCCGTCTCTCGCCAAAAACATTCAGTACTTC. Its translation is CASSLPPSLAKNIQYF.

This clonotype was recorded at least ten times. The chain carries TRBV12-3 or TRBV12-4 and TRBJ2-1; TRBD2 matches at 9 bases. With 6 bases clipped from V and 9 bases from J, the junction kept 15 bases outside the gene matches. This CDR3 spans 16 amino acids. The CDR3 DNA reads TGTGCCAGCAGCCCCCTCTTCCTGACTAGCGGCAGTGAGCAGTTCTTC. Translated: CASSPLFLTSGSEQFF.

This clonotype was observed many times. The chain carries TRBV6-4 and TRBJ2-3; 8 bases match TRBD2. CDR1 is MRHNA, CDR2 SNTAGT, per germline. CDR3 length: 15 residues. Trimming removed 3 bases from V and 2 bases from J; junction bases left unmatched: 4. The CDR3 DNA sequence: TGTGCCAGCAGTGAACGCGGGGGGTCCACAGATACGCAGTATTTT. This encodes CASSERGGSTDTQYF.

This clonotype came up many times. This chain links TRBV15 with TRBJ1-4; D not certain. Trimming took 0 bases from V and 0 from J, leaving 8 bases between them. Germline V gene data show CDR1 as LNHNV and CDR2 as YYDKDF (reference sequence). CDR3 length equals 16 residues. CDR3 nucleotides: TGTGCCACCAGCAGAGATTTCGTTGCAACTAATGAAAAACTGTTTTTT. Its translation is CATSRDFVATNEKLFF.

The rearrangement joins TRBV15 to TRBJ1-5; D ambiguous. Germline V gene data show CDR1 as LNHNV and CDR2 as YYDKDF (reference sequence). This CDR3 has 15 amino acids. Between the trimmed V and J ends, which lost 0 bases and 4 bases, there was a span of 10 bases. The CDR3 spells CATSRDPTPNQPQHF. As DNA, the CDR3 is TGTGCCACCAGCAGAGATCCGACACCAAATCAGCCCCAGCATTTT.

This clonotype was seen a few times. The CDR3 DNA reads TGCGCCAGCGGACAGGGGGCTGTTTATGAGCAGTTCTTC. Its protein is CASGQGAVYEQFF. The chain uses TRBV5-1 and TRBJ2-1, with TRBD1 matching 11 bases. CDR1 is SGHRS, CDR2 YFSETQ, per germline. This CDR3 region has 13 residues. V was clipped by 7 bases and J by 8 bases; unmatched bases: 5.

This clonotype was counted many times. The chain joins TRBV29-1 to TRBJ2-5; the D is unclear. In germline, CDR1 is SQVTM, CDR2 ANQGSEA. The CDR3 runs 13 residues. Trimming took 2 bases from V and 0 from J, leaving 7 bases between them. CDR3 DNA: TGCAGCGTTGAAAAGTCGGACCAAGAGACCCAGTACTTC. This gives the protein CSVEKSDQETQYF.

A few counts support this clonotype. This chain links TRBV7-8 with TRBJ1-5; unclear D gene. The germline CDR1 and CDR2 sequences are SGHVS and FQNEAQ. V lost 4 bases, J lost 2 bases, and 9 bases lay in between. This CDR3 is 14 amino acids long. CDR3 sequence: CASSSDGRNQPQHF. DNA for the CDR3: TGTGCCAGCAGCTCGGACGGACGCAATCAGCCCCAGCATTTT.

V is TRBV28 and J is TRBJ2-3, with a weak D call TRBD2 (6 bases). Germline V gene lookup returns CDR1 MDHEN and CDR2 SYDVKM. V lost 4 bases, J lost 4 bases, and 9 bases lay in between. CDR3 length: 13 residues. The CDR3 spells CASSSSSADTQYF. The CDR3 coding sequence is TGTGCCAGCAGTTCCTCTAGCGCAGATACGCAGTATTTT.

This clonotype appeared a few times. The gene calls are TRBV7-6 and TRBJ1-2; D unclear. Deletions cut 5 bases from V and 3 bases from J, with 16 bases between. Germline values: CDR1 SGHVS, CDR2 FNYEAQ. The CDR3 totals 15 residues. CDR3 loop: CASSRTTGFYYGYTF. For the CDR3, the DNA is TGTGCCAGCAGCCGAACAACGGGGTTTTACTATGGCTACACCTTC.

This clonotype was seen ten or more times. This chain links TRBV6-1 with TRBJ2-2; 9 bases are shared with TRBD2. Germline-derived CDR1 and CDR2 are MNHNS and SASEGT. V was clipped by 7 bases and J by 4 bases; unmatched bases: 4. CDR3 size: 14 residues. The chain's CDR3 is CASTQLAGTGELFF. In DNA, the CDR3 is TGTGCCAGCACTCAACTAGCGGGCACCGGGGAGCTGTTTTTT.

Many counts were recorded for this clonotype. The genes are TRBV12-3 or TRBV12-4 and TRBJ2-7; D may match TRBD1 or TRBD2 (5 bases each). The V and J ends lost 5 bases and 7 bases respectively, with 12 bases between them. This CDR3 comprises 12 residues. The CDR3 nucleotides are TGTGCCAGCAGTCGGGGCTCGGCTGAGCAGTACTTC. It is translated as CASSRGSAEQYF.

This chain uses TRBV6-1 with TRBJ2-1, with D possibly matching TRBD1 (5 bases). The germline V gene has CDR1 MNHNS and CDR2 SASEGT. The CDR3 extends over 14 amino acids. V shed 6 bases and J shed 5 bases, with 14 bases lying between them. CDR3 bases: TGTGCCAGCAGAACCCCCGACAGAGACAATGAGCAGTTCTTC. Amino acid sequence: CASRTPDRDNEQFF.

Regarding this clonotype: Just one base apart from a much larger clone, this may be a read error. The rearrangement links TRBV27 to TRBJ1-1; D is undetermined. CDR1 is MNHEY, CDR2 SMNVEV, per germline (reference sequence). CDR3 length: 13 residues. The CDR3 protein is CASSFTANTEAIF. The DNA for the CDR3 is TGTGCCAGCAGTTTCACCGCGAACACTGAAGCTATCTTT.

This clonotype was found a few times. The chain couples TRBV3-1 to TRBJ2-1; tentatively, D is TRBD1 or TRBD2 (5 bases each). Germline V gene sequence: CDR1 LGHDT, CDR2 YNNKEL (reference sequence). This CDR3 is 17 amino acids long. The V gene lost 2 bases and the J gene lost 5 bases, with 19 bases spanning the gap. This chain's CDR3 is CASSQFTQGRGHNEQFF. DNA for the CDR3: TGTGCCAGCAGCCAATTCACCCAGGGTAGGGGACACAATGAGCAGTTCTTC.